Listed below are T cell receptor beta chains from one sample, sequenced in a study of cytomegalovirus exposure and HLA in healthy donors. The table came from immunoSEQ multiplex PCR; TCRdb's copy has only in-frame clones and leaves some out. The sample contains more than 150,000 clones, less than 90% of which appear only once. The sequencing sample was made of PBMCs. These receptors all come from a girl under three years old in good health and CMV-seronegative. Each CDR3 is given without its conserved first and last residue. Fields, in order: V gene, CDR3 protein.

TRBV15	ATSRDKGTGPGGYT
TRBV5-6	ASSKTSANEQF
TRBV15	ATKLAGGWNEQY
TRBV7-8	ASSWGRVSYEQY
TRBV7-9	ASSSVQMNTEAF
TRBV27	ASSLGPQGYGYT
TRBV7-3	ASSLGGSLGSEQF
TRBV30	AWSVGQPNTGELF
TRBV5-1	ASSFGTGYQGAYGYT
TRBV21-1	ASSKPPGQCSADTQY
TRBV5-6	ASSPLDKGGGYT
TRBV4-3	ASSQAGYRADTQY
TRBV4-1	ASSQGLDRSYEQY
TRBV7-9	ASSATGWTGNQPQH
TRBV7-9	ASSFLGQGYEQY
TRBV19	ASSRQPSYSNQPQH
TRBV30	AWSNQGAGTQY
TRBV7-3	ASSQTGYQETQY
TRBV7-3	ASSSGETQY
TRBV5-6	ASSLNVFRPGGAGQPQH
TRBV11-2	ASSPRGRWAEAF
TRBV29-1	SVVRTGVTEAF
TRBV5-6	ASSSRSLGATDTQY
TRBV2	ASSPFGSPLH
TRBV7-6	ASSLGRVYTEAF
TRBV6-5	ASSFLGNRGAPLH
TRBV10-1	ASSEGLAGSSTDTQY
TRBV27	ASSFLTGNTEAF
TRBV2	ASNSGSGFDEKLF
TRBV5-6	ASGIAGTNTGELF
TRBV6-1	ASTLWDTGNQPQH
TRBV4-1	ASSPSSRTVADTQY
TRBV19	ASSRLAGGYNEQF
TRBV9	ASSVGAPPTYEQY
TRBV5-4	ASSLAAGEDTDTQY
TRBV20-1	SARRGHGYT
TRBV11-3	ASSEDSNPYNEQF
TRBV11-2	ASSLDRGDEQY
TRBV7-8	ASSLAVGLLSNQPQH
TRBV2	ASSEGQTYEQY
TRBV4-1	ASSQGVWRGATDTQY
TRBV15	ATSRSGRANEQF
TRBV12-5	ASGFSLDRAALNTEAF
TRBV6-1	ASSGDRGYYGYT
TRBV29-1	SVDNRGLEQY
TRBV29-1	SVAGLRETQY